What follows describes a single TCR beta chain. The antigen is not known. This entry belongs to a study of shared clonotypes between healthy human individuals. Findings of the study overall: Between a handful of donors, naive CD4 clonotypes were shared at a level of about 5%. Among donors, sharing of clonotypes was expected to be affected by sequencing depth. Non-shared clonotypes displayed generation probabilities falling below those of clonotypes present in all four donors.

Trimming cost V 6 bases and J 1 base, with 6 bases left between them. The CDR3 is 12 amino acids. Looked up from germline, CDR1 is MNHNS and CDR2 is SASEGT. The repertoire was sequenced with immunoSEQ multiplex PCR; TCRdb's copy has only in-frame clones and lacks some. Among over a million clones listed, approximately 76% were seen once. This clonotype was sampled from a man younger than 30 in good health. The V and J genes are TRBV6-1 and TRBJ1-1; D remains ambiguous. Sequencing was carried out using memory CD4+ T cells sorted from blood. Specified subset: CD45RA-negative fraction. The CDR3 DNA reads as TGTGCCAGCAGGTTATGGAACACTGAAGCTTTCTTT. Protein sequence: CASRLWNTEAFF.